The clone carrying this T cell receptor beta chain was picked up a small number of times. Its specificity is not known. This record belongs to a study of PD-1 blockade in classical Hodgkin lymphoma. Study results and limitations: Possible causes of repertoire differences, disease activity or prior therapy, remain undefined.

Relapse after autologous stem cell transplantation occurred in every patient, and brentuximab vedotin exposure varied. Profiled with immunoSEQ multiplex PCR; TCRdb holds only in-frame clones, not every one. The profile shows 70,000 or so clones, 70% to 75% of them singletons. Germline values: CDR1 SGHRS, CDR2 YFSETQ. Trimming cost V 7 bases and J 2 bases, with 11 bases left between them. This CDR3 is 13 amino acids long. V usage is TRBV5-1 and J usage is TRBJ2-3, with D perhaps matching TRBD2 (6 bases). The sequences come from peripheral blood mononuclear cells (PBMCs), collected before the second cycle of nivolumab. The TCR originated in a human donor with classical Hodgkin lymphoma. This CDR3 reads CASRDLNTDTQYF. The CDR3 bases are TGCGCCAGCCGGGACTTGAACACAGATACGCAGTATTTT. The full variable domain, completed using reference TRBV5-1 and TRBJ2-3, is KAGVTQTPRYLIKTRGQQVTLSCSPISGHRSVSWYQQTPGQGLQFLFEYFSETQRNKGNFPGRFSGRQFSNSRSEMNVSTLELGDSALYLCASRDLNTDTQYFGPGTRLTVL.